The 16 T cell receptor beta chains presented below share a single source sample, sequenced in a study of cytomegalovirus exposure and HLA in healthy donors. The PCR had 60 Vbeta and 13 Jbeta primers. Produced via immunoSEQ multiplex PCR; TCRdb's table is partial and in-frame only. This sample's clone table lists around 100,000 clones. The sequenced sample consisted of PBMCs. Source of these receptors: a man aged 25 to 45 in good health and CMV-seronegative.

V and J are TRBV4-2 and TRBJ2-7; 12 bases fit TRBD1. CDR3 length: 15 amino acids. The germline V gene has CDR1 LGHNA and CDR2 YNFKEQ. Trimming removed 4 bases from V and 4 bases from J; junction bases left unmatched: 5. The DNA for the CDR3 is TGTGCCAGCAGCCTTCCGGGACAGGGGGCGTACGAGCAGTACTTC. It is translated as CASSLPGQGAYEQYF.

The chain carries TRBV2 and TRBJ2-7, with 12 bases matching TRBD2. Germline V gene data show CDR1 as SNHLY and CDR2 as FYNNEI. The V and J ends lost 2 bases and 7 bases, in that order; junction bases with no gene match: 3. The CDR3 is 14 residues long. CDR3 nucleotide sequence: TGTGCCAGCAGTGAAACTAGCGGGGGGAGTGAGCAGTACTTC. Translating gives CASSETSGGSEQYF. Full variable domain (remainder filled in from reference TRBV2 and TRBJ2-7): EPEVTQTPSHQVTQMGQEVILRCVPISNHLYFYWYRQILGQKVEFLVSFYNNEISEKSEIFDDQFSVERPDGSNFTLKIRSTKLEDSAMYFCASSETSGGSEQYFGPGTRLTVT.

The chain recombines TRBV6-5 with TRBJ1-2, with a possible D match to TRBD1 (6 bases). Germline assignment: CDR1 MNHEY and CDR2 SVGAGI. This CDR3 is built from 16 residues. V gave up 4 bases and J gave up 3 bases, with 18 bases separating them. The CDR3 reads CASSSPGGGLHYGYTF. Here the CDR3 DNA reads TGTGCCAGCAGTTCCCCGGGAGGGGGGCTTCACTATGGCTACACCTTC.

J is TRBJ2-1 and V is TRBV5-5; TRBD2 matches 14 bases. CDR1 SGHKS and CDR2 YYEKEE come from the germline V gene (reference sequence). The CDR3 is made up of 19 amino acids. The V and J ends lost 0 bases and 0 bases, in that order; junction bases with no gene match: 5. This CDR3 reads CASSLAPTSGGASYNEQFF. CDR3 nucleotides: TGTGCCAGCAGCTTGGCCCCGACTAGCGGGGGGGCCTCCTACAATGAGCAGTTCTTC.

The chain carries TRBV5-1 and TRBJ2-7; D is undetermined. The V gene's germline CDR1 is SGHRS and CDR2 YFSETQ. V lost 0 bases and J 7 bases, leaving 23 bases between the germline ends. This CDR3 spans 17 amino acids. The CDR3, as DNA: TGCGCCAGCAGCTTGGCTATCTCCGTCGGGTCCCTCGGGGAGCAGTACTTC. Translation: CASSLAISVGSLGEQYF.

V usage is TRBV21-1 and J usage is TRBJ2-4; the table names TRBD1, a call not compared with the DNA. TRBV21-1 is a pseudogene segment. The CDR3 consists of 14 residues. CDR3 sequence: CASSKQGAKNIQYF. The DNA for the CDR3 is TGTGCCAGCAGCAAACAGGGGGCCAAAAACATTCAGTACTTC.

CDR3 DNA sequence: TGCGCCAGCAGCCTCCTACCCGGGACAGGGACCTACAATGAGCAGTTCTTC. Its translation is CASSLLPGTGTYNEQFF. The chain uses TRBV5-1 and TRBJ2-1; 9 bases align to TRBD1. V was pared by 4 bases and J by 2 bases, with 10 bases of the junction left unmatched. The CDR3 totals 17 residues. The germline V gene encodes CDR1 SGHRS and CDR2 YFSETQ.

The rearrangement links TRBV7-3 to TRBJ2-5; possible D gene TRBD1, 5 bases. The germline V gene encodes CDR1 SGHTA and CDR2 FQGTGA. The V end was cut by 1 base, the J end by 4 bases, with 13 bases between. This CDR3 comprises 15 residues. CDR3 in DNA: TGTGCCAGCAGCTTAAGTGGGGCGGTCGGAGAGACCCAGTACTTC. This encodes CASSLSGAVGETQYF.

The rearrangement uses TRBV30 and TRBJ2-1, with TRBD2 matching over 8 bases. CDR1 is GTSNPN and CDR2 is SVGIG in the germline V gene (reference sequence). With 0 bases clipped from V and 11 bases from J, the junction kept 12 bases outside the gene matches. CDR3 size: 15 residues. Here the CDR3 reads CAWSVNSGVVFKQFF. CDR3 DNA: TGTGCCTGGAGTGTTAATAGCGGGGTCGTATTTAAGCAGTTCTTC.

The V and J genes are TRBV11-2 and TRBJ1-2; D perhaps matches TRBD1 (5 bases). V lost 2 bases to trimming and J lost 8 bases, with 15 bases between them. This CDR3 region has 14 residues. Germline CDR1 and CDR2: SGHAT and FQNNGV. The CDR3 spells CASSLIDSVEGYTF. In nucleotides, the CDR3 is TGTGCCAGCAGCTTAATAGACAGTGTAGAAGGCTACACCTTC.

This chain uses TRBV19 with TRBJ2-7, with 7 nucleotides matching TRBD2. Trimming took 4 bases from V and 0 from J; bases not matched to a gene: 3. Germline CDR1 LNHDA, CDR2 SQIVND (reference sequence). This CDR3 region has 14 residues. The CDR3 sequence is CASSRGGSSYEQYF. The CDR3 nucleotides read TGTGCCAGTAGTAGAGGCGGGAGCTCCTACGAGCAGTACTTC.

V is TRBV6-1 and J is TRBJ1-2; 9 nucleotides match TRBD1. With 5 bases clipped from V and 4 bases from J, the junction kept 5 bases outside the gene matches. There are 14 residues in the CDR3. The V gene's germline CDR1 is MNHNS and CDR2 SASEGT. In DNA form, the CDR3 reads TGTGCCAGCAGTACTCGGACAGGGGTCTATGGCTACACCTTC. Its protein is CASSTRTGVYGYTF.

V usage is TRBV5-4 and J usage is TRBJ1-4, with D possibly being TRBD1 (6 bases). This CDR3 comprises 13 residues. V was cut by 2 bases and J by 4 bases, with 6 bases left in between. Germline assignment: CDR1 SGHNT and CDR2 YYREEE (reference sequence). CDR3 nucleotides: TGTGCCAGCAGCTTACAGGGTAATGAAAAACTGTTTTTT. It codes for CASSLQGNEKLFF.

This chain links TRBV2 with TRBJ2-1; TRBD1 agrees at 7 bases. Germline V gene data show CDR1 as SNHLY and CDR2 as FYNNEI. The CDR3 is made up of 15 amino acids. J gave up 4 bases and V 2 bases, and 5 bases lay outside the gene matches. For the CDR3, the DNA is TGTGCCAGCAGTGAATCGGGACAGTTATACAATGAGCAGTTCTTC. It translates to CASSESGQLYNEQFF.

The V gene is TRBV13, the J gene TRBJ1-2; a weak D match, TRBD1 (6 bases). The CDR3 has 13 residues. Trimming removed 8 bases from V and 2 bases from J, with 12 bases in between. Germline loops: CDR1 PRHDT, CDR2 FYEKMQ (reference sequence). DNA of the CDR3: TGTGCCAGCTCACAAACAGGGAACTATGGCTACACCTTC. It yields the protein CASSQTGNYGYTF.

The chain uses TRBV5-4 and TRBJ2-2; 10 bases agree with TRBD2. Germline values: CDR1 SGHNT, CDR2 YYREEE (reference sequence). The CDR3 is made up of 15 amino acids. Trimming at V came to 3 bases and at J to 3 bases, leaving 2 bases not matched to a gene. The CDR3 bases are TGTGCCAGCAGCTCTAGCGGGGGTTACACCGGGGAGCTGTTTTTT. Translation: CASSSSGGYTGELFF.